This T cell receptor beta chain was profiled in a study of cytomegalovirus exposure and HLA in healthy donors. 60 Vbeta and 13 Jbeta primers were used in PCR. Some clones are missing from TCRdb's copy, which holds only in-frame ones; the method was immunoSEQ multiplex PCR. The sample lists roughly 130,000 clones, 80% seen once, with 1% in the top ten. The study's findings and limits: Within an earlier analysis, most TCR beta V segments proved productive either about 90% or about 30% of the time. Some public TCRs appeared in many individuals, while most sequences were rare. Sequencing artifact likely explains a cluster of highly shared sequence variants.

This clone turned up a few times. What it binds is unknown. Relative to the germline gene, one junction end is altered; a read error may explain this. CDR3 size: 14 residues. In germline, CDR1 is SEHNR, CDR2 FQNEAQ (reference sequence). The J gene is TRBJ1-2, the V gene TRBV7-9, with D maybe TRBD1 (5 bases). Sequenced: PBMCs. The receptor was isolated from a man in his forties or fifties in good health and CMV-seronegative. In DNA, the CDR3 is TGTGCCAGCACCTTAGACGGGGGATCCTATGGCTACACCTTC. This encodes CASTLDGGSYGYTF.